This T cell receptor (beta chain) was recorded in a study of somatic mutations in cytotoxic T cells in rheumatoid arthritis. Across the whole study: Patient blood was drawn as 30 ml EDTA; the draw came right after diagnosis and before any treatment. Study-level results: A rise in CD8+ clonality with age was seen in rheumatoid arthritis patients but not in healthy controls.

The V segment lost 3 bases and the J segment 1 base; nucleotides outside the gene matches: 3. CDR3 length: 14 amino acids. CDR1 SGHTA and CDR2 FQGNSA come from the germline V gene. The assay was immunoSEQ multiplex PCR, and TCRdb's table has in-frame clones only and misses some. Of some 7,000 clones in the sample, 80% to 90% were seen once. Comments on this clone: What it recognizes is unknown.

The V call is TRBV7-2, the J call TRBJ2-7; 7 nucleotides align to TRBD2. Material: CD8+ T cells sorted from blood. The TCR was taken from a woman in her 70s with rheumatoid arthritis. CDR3 nucleotide sequence: TGTGCCAGCAGCTTCACGGGAGGTTCCTACGAGCAGTACTTC. Encoded protein: CASSFTGGSYEQYF.